This passage covers 4 T cell receptor beta chains from one sample sequenced in a study of blood T cell repertoires in COVID-19. The repertoire was sequenced with immunoSEQ multiplex PCR; TCRdb's copy has only in-frame clones and lacks some. Counted here are fewer than 200,000 clones, about 85% occurring once; the ten biggest clones make up 1.2%. The specimen sequenced was peripheral blood. Receptors originate from a man aged 55-75 years who had recovered from COVID-19.

The chain couples TRBV7-2 to TRBJ1-5, with a possible D match to TRBD1 (5 bases). Trimming cost V 1 base and J 3 bases, with 7 bases left between them. Germline-derived CDR1 and CDR2 are SGHTA and FQGNSA. This CDR3 spans 14 amino acids. The chain's CDR3 is CASSLDRLNQPQHF. Here the CDR3 DNA reads TGTGCCAGCAGCTTAGACAGGCTCAATCAGCCCCAGCATTTT.

Points on this clone: At one of its ends the junction is not consistent with the germline gene, which may arise from a read error. V usage is TRBV28 and J usage is TRBJ2-3; weak D call: TRBD2 (6 bases). CDR1 and CDR2 (germline): MDHEN, SYDVKM. The CDR3 is 11 residues long. The CDR3 DNA is TGCCAAACCGGGGGAGCAGATACGCAGTATTTT. It encodes CQTGGADTQYF.

This clone was counted once. The gene calls are TRBV30 and TRBJ2-2, with 10 bases fitting TRBD1. The ends lost 5 bases at V and 6 bases at J; junction bases unmatched: 3. CDR1 is GTSNPN and CDR2 is SVGIG in the germline V gene (reference sequence). This CDR3 is 13 amino acids long. The CDR3 sequence: CAWDRGRAGELFF. The CDR3 DNA reads TGTGCCTGGGACAGGGGGCGGGCCGGGGAGCTGTTTTTT.

This rearrangement joins TRBV5-1 to TRBJ2-7; 7 positions match TRBD1. The CDR3 covers 15 residues. CDR1 and CDR2 (germline): SGHRS, YFSETQ. V lost 4 bases, J lost 1 base, and 8 bases stayed unmatched. CDR3 nucleotides: TGCGCCAGCAGCCTTACACCGGGACAGTCCTACGAGCAGTACTTC. Translated, it gives CASSLTPGQSYEQYF. The full variable domain, its missing parts supplied by reference TRBV5-1 and TRBJ2-7, is KAGVTQTPRYLIKTRGQQVTLSCSPISGHRSVSWYQQTPGQGLQFLFEYFSETQRNKGNFPGRFSGRQFSNSRSEMNVSTLELGDSALYLCASSLTPGQSYEQYFGPGTRLTVT.